The rows below give T cell receptor beta chains drawn from one sample of a study of cytomegalovirus exposure and HLA in healthy donors. The repertoire was sequenced with immunoSEQ multiplex PCR; TCRdb's copy has only in-frame clones and lacks some. The table has around 50,000 clones, approximately 65% seen once; the top ten hold roughly 6.3%. The sequencing input was PBMCs. The receptors stem from a man younger than 45 in good health and CMV-seronegative. Both conserved end residues are part of each CDR3. Each record gives: J gene, D gene, clone size, V gene, CDR3 DNA, CDR3 protein. D genes are given only for firm matches. Clone size is stated in some rows and not others, as once, few, many or a class when expanded.

j_call: TRBJ1-2
d_call: TRBD1
clone_size: NA
v_call: TRBV30
cdr3_nt: TGTGCCTGGAGTAAAAGGGGGCGCGACTATGGCTACACCTTC
cdr3_aa: CAWSKRGRDYGYTF

j_call: TRBJ1-3
d_call: TRBD1
clone_size: few
v_call: TRBV9
cdr3_nt: TGTGCCAGCAGAGATACAGGGGCAGGAAACACCATATATTTT
cdr3_aa: CASRDTGAGNTIYF

j_call: TRBJ1-2
d_call: TRBD1
clone_size: NA
v_call: TRBV6-1
cdr3_nt: TGTGCCAGCAGTAAGACAGGGCTGGTTGACTATGGCTACACCTTC
cdr3_aa: CASSKTGLVDYGYTF

j_call: TRBJ2-7
d_call: NA
clone_size: few
v_call: TRBV5-4
cdr3_nt: TGTGCCAGCAGCTCTAATCACGAGCAGTACTTC
cdr3_aa: CASSSNHEQYF

j_call: TRBJ2-3
d_call: NA
clone_size: few
v_call: TRBV6-5
cdr3_nt: TGTGCCAGCACCTACTCGGAGGTGGGCACAGATACGCAGTATTTT
cdr3_aa: CASTYSEVGTDTQYF

j_call: TRBJ2-6
d_call: NA
clone_size: few
v_call: TRBV5-1
cdr3_nt: TGCGCCAGCAGCTTGTACTCTGGGGCCAACGTCCTGACTTTC
cdr3_aa: CASSLYSGANVLTF

j_call: TRBJ1-4
d_call: NA
clone_size: NA
v_call: TRBV19
cdr3_nt: TGTGCCAGTAGTATACTGGCACAGCAAGGGGCTAATGAAAAACTGTTTTTT
cdr3_aa: CASSILAQQGANEKLFF

j_call: TRBJ1-1
d_call: NA
clone_size: NA
v_call: TRBV15
cdr3_nt: TGTGCCACCAGCCATCGGGTGGAACGAATGAACACTGAAGCTTTCTTT
cdr3_aa: CATSHRVERMNTEAFF

j_call: TRBJ2-7
d_call: NA
clone_size: few
v_call: TRBV6-5
cdr3_nt: TGTGCCAGCAGTTACTCGACGACTATCTACGAGCAGTACTTC
cdr3_aa: CASSYSTTIYEQYF

j_call: TRBJ1-2
d_call: TRBD1
clone_size: NA
v_call: TRBV6-6
cdr3_nt: TGTGCCAGCAATAGACAGGGATCGAGCTATGGCTACACCTTC
cdr3_aa: CASNRQGSSYGYTF

j_call: TRBJ2-3
d_call: NA
clone_size: NA
v_call: TRBV2
cdr3_nt: TGTGCCAGCAGGCCTACAGGGGGGGGCACAGATACGCAGTATTTT
cdr3_aa: CASRPTGGGTDTQYF

j_call: TRBJ2-5
d_call: NA
clone_size: NA
v_call: TRBV7-2
cdr3_nt: TGTGCCAGCAGCCCCCCCCGTCTGGGGCGTCGGGAGACCCAGTACTTC
cdr3_aa: CASSPPRLGRRETQYF

j_call: TRBJ1-1
d_call: NA
clone_size: NA
v_call: TRBV30
cdr3_nt: TGTGCCTGGAGTGCGGGGGGCCAAGCTTTCTTT
cdr3_aa: CAWSAGGQAFF

j_call: TRBJ1-2
d_call: NA
clone_size: NA
v_call: TRBV6-5
cdr3_nt: TGTGCCAGCAGTTACGGGGGGAACTATGGCCACACCTTC
cdr3_aa: CASSYGGNYGHTF

j_call: TRBJ2-7
d_call: TRBD2
clone_size: NA
v_call: TRBV19
cdr3_nt: TGTGCCAGTAGCCCTAGCGGGAGTCCTTACGAGCAGTACTTC
cdr3_aa: CASSPSGSPYEQYF

j_call: TRBJ1-2
d_call: NA
clone_size: NA
v_call: TRBV30
cdr3_nt: TGTGCCTGGAGTCAGGGGAGCGGCTATGGCTACACCTTC
cdr3_aa: CAWSQGSGYGYTF

j_call: TRBJ1-2
d_call: TRBD1
clone_size: NA
v_call: TRBV6-5
cdr3_nt: TGTGCCAGCAGCCGGGGACAGGGGGATGGCTACACCTTC
cdr3_aa: CASSRGQGDGYTF

j_call: TRBJ2-1
d_call: NA
clone_size: NA
v_call: TRBV5-6
cdr3_nt: TGTGCCAGCAGCTTCCTCAGATACAATGAGCAGTTCTTC
cdr3_aa: CASSFLRYNEQFF

j_call: TRBJ2-1
d_call: NA
clone_size: NA
v_call: TRBV9
cdr3_nt: TGTGCCAGCAGCGTAGTGGGATCCGGGACACAACCATACAATGAGCAGTTCTTC
cdr3_aa: CASSVVGSGTQPYNEQFF

j_call: TRBJ2-5
d_call: TRBD1
clone_size: NA
v_call: TRBV10-3
cdr3_nt: TGTGCCATCAGGCTGGACAGGGGGGGACAAGAGACCCAGTACTTC
cdr3_aa: CAIRLDRGGQETQYF

j_call: TRBJ1-2
d_call: NA
clone_size: NA
v_call: TRBV30
cdr3_nt: TGTGCCTGGGCTTCCGGGATATGGGGGGAAGACTATGGCTACACCTTC
cdr3_aa: CAWASGIWGEDYGYTF

j_call: TRBJ2-1
d_call: NA
clone_size: NA
v_call: TRBV6-6
cdr3_nt: TGTGCCAGCAGTCCTTCAGGACTGAGAAATGAGCAGTTCTTC
cdr3_aa: CASSPSGLRNEQFF

j_call: TRBJ2-5
d_call: TRBD2
clone_size: NA
v_call: TRBV5-1
cdr3_nt: TGCGCCAGCAGCTCCGCGGGACTAGCGGGAGGAGAGACCCAGTACTTC
cdr3_aa: CASSSAGLAGGETQYF

j_call: TRBJ1-2
d_call: TRBD1
clone_size: NA
v_call: TRBV11-2
cdr3_nt: TGTGCCAGCAGCTCAACCAGGGACAGGCCGATCTATGGCTACACCTTC
cdr3_aa: CASSSTRDRPIYGYTF

j_call: TRBJ2-7
d_call: NA
clone_size: NA
v_call: TRBV5-5
cdr3_nt: TGTGCCAGCAGCTTGGGTCCCGGCGAGCAGTACTTC
cdr3_aa: CASSLGPGEQYF

j_call: TRBJ1-2
d_call: TRBD1
clone_size: NA
v_call: TRBV5-1
cdr3_nt: TGCGCCAGCAGCTTGGGGGACAGTACTAACTATGGCTACACCTTC
cdr3_aa: CASSLGDSTNYGYTF

j_call: TRBJ2-7
d_call: TRBD1
clone_size: once
v_call: TRBV10-3
cdr3_nt: TGTGCCATCAGCACAGGGGGCTCACTCTACGAGCAGTACTTC
cdr3_aa: CAISTGGSLYEQYF

j_call: TRBJ2-5
d_call: NA
clone_size: NA
v_call: TRBV7-9
cdr3_nt: TGTGCCAGCAGCTTACGGGGGAAGGAGACCCAGTACTTC
cdr3_aa: CASSLRGKETQYF

j_call: TRBJ1-5
d_call: NA
clone_size: NA
v_call: TRBV5-7
cdr3_nt: TGTGCCAGCAGCTTGGCCGCGCAGGCACTCCGCAATCAGCCCCAGCATTTT
cdr3_aa: CASSLAAQALRNQPQHF

j_call: TRBJ1-1
d_call: NA
clone_size: NA
v_call: TRBV6-1
cdr3_nt: TGTGCCAGCAGTGAACAGGGGACTGAAGCTTTCTTT
cdr3_aa: CASSEQGTEAFF

j_call: TRBJ2-5
d_call: TRBD2
clone_size: NA
v_call: TRBV5-6
cdr3_nt: TGTGCCAGCAGCTTGAGAGCGGGAGTCGTGGAGACCCAGTACTTC
cdr3_aa: CASSLRAGVVETQYF

j_call: TRBJ2-5
d_call: NA
clone_size: NA
v_call: TRBV7-9
cdr3_nt: TGTGCCAGCAGCCTGTCCGAGACCCAGTACTTC
cdr3_aa: CASSLSETQYF

j_call: TRBJ2-7
d_call: NA
clone_size: NA
v_call: TRBV5-4
cdr3_nt: TGTGCCAGCAGCTTGTTTCAGGGAGGAGGATACGAGCAGTACTTC
cdr3_aa: CASSLFQGGGYEQYF

j_call: TRBJ2-1
d_call: TRBD2
clone_size: NA
v_call: TRBV5-6
cdr3_nt: TGTGCCAGCAGCCTAAAGACTAGCGGGGTTTACAATGAGCAGTTCTTC
cdr3_aa: CASSLKTSGVYNEQFF

j_call: TRBJ1-5
d_call: TRBD1
clone_size: NA
v_call: TRBV27
cdr3_nt: TGTGCCAGCAGAGCCGGGACAGGGCCCGATCAGCCCCAGCATTTT
cdr3_aa: CASRAGTGPDQPQHF